These T cell receptor beta chains were read from a single sample in a study of blood T cell repertoires in COVID-19. The method was immunoSEQ multiplex PCR; TCRdb's version includes in-frame clones alone and lacks a portion of them. The sample lists more than 150,000 clones, around 90% seen once, with approximately 6.7% in the top ten. The sample comprised peripheral blood. Receptors originate from a man aged 40-49 years with acute or convalescent COVID-19. The CDR3 runs from the conserved cysteine through the conserved F or W. D genes are given only for firm matches. Clone sizes are given selectively: once, few, many, or a class where the clone is expanded.

V gene	clone size	D gene	J gene	CDR3 protein	CDR3 DNA
TRBV6-5	-	-	TRBJ2-3	CASPKAGTSTDTQYF	TGTGCCAGCCCCAAAGCAGGGACAAGCACAGATACGCAGTATTTT
TRBV27	-	-	TRBJ1-5	CASSSGSNQPQHF	TGTGCCAGCAGTTCAGGGAGCAATCAGCCCCAGCATTTT
TRBV10-2	-	-	TRBJ2-3	CASSERGWGGEMDTQYF	TGCGCCAGCAGCGAAAGAGGGTGGGGTGGGGAGATGGATACGCAGTATTTT
TRBV5-1	-	TRBD2	TRBJ2-1	CASSISGGPYNEQFF	TGCGCCAGCAGCATTAGCGGGGGACCCTACAATGAGCAGTTCTTC
TRBV27	-	TRBD2	TRBJ2-2	CASSFTGGDNTGELFF	TGTGCCAGCAGTTTCACCGGGGGGGACAACACCGGGGAGCTGTTTTTT
TRBV5-1	-	TRBD1	TRBJ1-2	CASSLRGSGTGIDSHGYTF	TGCGCCAGCAGCTTGAGGGGATCCGGGACAGGAATTGATTCTCATGGCTACACCTTC
TRBV5-4	-	TRBD1	TRBJ1-4	CASSSDRADEKLFF	TGTGCCAGCAGCTCAGACAGGGCCGATGAAAAACTGTTTTTT
TRBV14	-	-	TRBJ1-6	CASSRGLAYNSPLHF	TGTGCCAGCAGTCGCGGTTTGGCCTATAATTCACCCCTCCACTTT
TRBV7-3	-	-	TRBJ2-5	CASSLNSLGAGETQYF	TGTGCCAGCAGCTTAAATTCCCTTGGGGCAGGGGAGACCCAGTACTTC
TRBV11-1	-	TRBD1	TRBJ2-7	CASSSDRGSYEQYF	TGTGCCAGCAGCTCGGACAGGGGATCCTACGAGCAGTACTTC
TRBV7-2	-	-	TRBJ1-1	CASSSYMNTEAFF	TGTGCCAGCAGCTCTTACATGAACACTGAAGCTTTCTTT
TRBV28	-	-	TRBJ1-5	CASSLAGSNQPQHF	TGTGCCAGCAGTTTAGCGGGTAGCAATCAGCCCCAGCATTTT
TRBV7-9	once	TRBD1	TRBJ1-2	CASSLTEGTGYDGYTF	TGTGCCAGCAGCTTAACGGAAGGGACAGGGTATGATGGCTACACCTTC
TRBV5-1	once	TRBD2	TRBJ2-1	CASSLGGHLAGNEQFF	TGCGCCAGCAGCTTGGGGGGTCATTTAGCGGGGAACGAGCAGTTCTTC
TRBV28	once	-	TRBJ1-2	CASSPLREFYGYTF	TGTGCCAGCAGCCCCTTGCGGGAATTTTATGGCTACACCTTC
TRBV5-1	-	-	TRBJ2-7	CASSLDRTYEQYF	TGCGCCAGCAGCTTGGACAGGACCTACGAGCAGTACTTC
TRBV11-2	-	TRBD2	TRBJ2-1	CASTLGLDGPNEQFF	TGTGCCAGCACCTTGGGACTAGACGGTCCCAATGAGCAGTTCTTC
TRBV5-4	-	-	TRBJ1-5	CASSIYNQPQHF	TGTGCCAGCAGCATCTACAATCAGCCCCAGCATTTT
TRBV28	-	-	TRBJ1-2	CASRFDRNYGYTF	TGTGCCAGCAGATTCGACAGGAACTATGGCTACACCTTC
TRBV6-2/TRBV6-3	-	-	TRBJ1-1	CASSYPPAGWVNTEAFF	TGTGCCAGCAGTTACCCCCCGGCAGGGTGGGTGAACACTGAAGCTTTCTTT
TRBV7-8	-	-	TRBJ2-4	CASSLMGPGPYGKNIQYF	TGTGCCAGCAGCTTAATGGGTCCTGGGCCGTATGGCAAAAACATTCAGTACTTC
TRBV20-1	-	-	TRBJ2-3	CSASEGDTQYF	TGCAGTGCTAGCGAGGGAGATACGCAGTATTTT
TRBV4-1	-	TRBD1	TRBJ2-7	CASSLGQGVYEQYF	TGCGCCAGCAGCTTGGGACAGGGGGTATATGAGCAGTACTTC
TRBV6-5	-	-	TRBJ1-4	CASRGGPRNEKLFF	TGTGCCAGCAGAGGTGGGCCGAGAAATGAAAAACTGTTTTTT
TRBV6-2/TRBV6-3	few	TRBD1	TRBJ2-7	CASSPTGATYEQYF	TGTGCCAGCAGTCCCACAGGGGCTACCTACGAGCAGTACTTC
TRBV7-2	-	TRBD2	TRBJ2-1	CASSLSGASNEQFF	TGTGCCAGCAGCTTAAGCGGGGCGAGCAATGAGCAGTTCTTC
TRBV10-2	-	-	TRBJ1-2	CASSGGGNNYGYTF	TGCGCCAGCAGTGGAGGCGGAAATAACTATGGCTACACCTTC
TRBV27	once	-	TRBJ1-4	CASSFAGRANEKLFF	TGTGCCAGCAGTTTTGCGGGGAGGGCTAATGAAAAACTGTTTTTT
TRBV14	-	-	TRBJ2-2	CASSQVQYTGELFF	TGTGCCAGCAGCCAAGTTCAGTACACCGGGGAGCTGTTTTTT
TRBV27	-	TRBD2	TRBJ2-3	CASSFLSGGARDTQYF	TGTGCCAGCAGTTTCCTTAGCGGGGGGGCCAGAGATACGCAGTATTTT
TRBV7-2	few	-	TRBJ2-3	CASSLGTATDTQYF	TGTGCCAGCAGCTTAGGGACAGCCACAGATACGCAGTATTTT
TRBV12-3/TRBV12-4	-	-	TRBJ1-2	CASSFRGGDHYTF	TGTGCCAGCAGTTTTCGGGGGGGGGACCACTACACCTTC
TRBV4-2	-	TRBD2	TRBJ2-3	CASSQDRLAGRSDTQYF	TGTGCCAGCAGCCAAGACAGACTAGCGGGGCGCTCAGATACGCAGTATTTT
TRBV2	-	-	TRBJ2-4	CASSETELAKNIQYF	TGTGCCAGCAGTGAGACGGAGCTAGCCAAAAACATTCAGTACTTC
TRBV9	-	TRBD2	TRBJ2-3	CASSVDSSGGTDTQYF	TGTGCCAGCAGCGTAGATTCTAGCGGGGGCACAGATACGCAGTATTTT
TRBV5-1	-	-	TRBJ1-4	CASSLGQLNEKLFF	TGCGCCAGCAGCCTTGGACAGCTGAATGAAAAACTGTTTTTT
TRBV19	-	-	TRBJ1-4	CASSSGGQANEKLFF	TGTGCCAGTTCCTCGGGGGGCCAGGCTAATGAAAAACTGTTTTTT
TRBV7-3	once	-	TRBJ2-1	CASSLQVYNEQFF	TGTGCCAGCAGCTTACAGGTGTACAATGAGCAGTTCTTC
TRBV21-1	-	-	TRBJ2-7	CASSPRKTGSEQYF	TGTGCCAGCAGCCCCCGCAAGACAGGGTCCGAGCAGTACTTC
TRBV10-2	-	-	TRBJ1-2	CASSRLQGSNYGYTF	TGCGCCAGCAGTAGACTCCAGGGTTCTAACTATGGCTACACCTTC
TRBV3-1/TRBV3-2	-	TRBD2	TRBJ2-5	CASSHWTSGGQETQYF	TGTGCCAGCAGCCATTGGACTAGCGGGGGCCAAGAGACCCAGTACTTC
TRBV19	-	-	TRBJ2-2	CASSRDSNTGELFF	TGTGCCAGTAGTAGGGACTCGAACACCGGGGAGCTGTTTTTT
TRBV6-6	-	TRBD1	TRBJ1-2	CASSDRGYGYTF	TGTGCCAGCAGCGACAGGGGCTATGGCTACACCTTC
TRBV12-3/TRBV12-4	-	-	TRBJ2-7	CASSFEGYEQYF	TGTGCCAGCAGTTTCGAGGGTTACGAGCAGTACTTC
TRBV14	few	TRBD2	TRBJ2-1	CASSIAGGMSEQFF	TGTGCCAGCAGCATAGCGGGGGGCATGAGTGAGCAGTTCTTC
TRBV5-1	-	-	TRBJ1-4	CASSLLGGGDNEKLFF	TGCGCCAGCAGCTTGCTCGGCGGCGGGGATAATGAAAAACTGTTTTTT
TRBV9	-	-	TRBJ2-2	CASSGRGDTGELFF	TGTGCCAGCAGCGGCAGGGGGGACACCGGGGAGCTGTTTTTT
TRBV9	-	-	TRBJ2-7	CASSVGGTALIYEQYF	TGTGCCAGCAGCGTAGGCGGGACAGCGCTCATATACGAGCAGTACTTC
TRBV2	-	TRBD1	TRBJ2-7	CASSYGTGDYYEQYF	TGTGCCAGCAGCTATGGGACAGGGGATTACTACGAGCAGTACTTC
TRBV5-5	few	-	TRBJ2-1	CASSLEPGWDNEQFF	TGTGCCAGCAGCTTGGAGCCAGGGTGGGACAATGAGCAGTTCTTC
TRBV6-5	-	-	TRBJ1-2	CASSRETQGGYGYTF	TGTGCCAGCAGCCGCGAAACCCAAGGAGGATATGGCTACACCTTC
TRBV10-2	-	TRBD1	TRBJ1-5	CATNDRAIAGNQPQHF	TGCGCCACCAACGACAGGGCTATAGCGGGCAATCAGCCCCAGCATTTT
TRBV5-6	-	-	TRBJ2-7	CASSRPGTLTYEQYF	TGTGCCAGCAGCCGTCCCGGGACACTTACCTACGAGCAGTACTTC
TRBV21-1	-	-	TRBJ2-7	CASSRGGGFPSYEQYF	TGTGCCAGCAGCAGAGGTGGGGGGTTCCCCTCCTACGAGCAGTACTTC
TRBV10-1	-	TRBD1	TRBJ1-5	CASSQGLQPQHF	TGCGCCAGCTCACAGGGGCTTCAGCCCCAGCATTTT